This T cell receptor beta chain was sequenced during a study of blood T cell repertoires in COVID-19. Method: immunoSEQ multiplex PCR; TCRdb's copy keeps in-frame clones and lacks some. The table lists about 68,000 clones, 80% to 90% of them singletons, with approximately 1.4% in the top ten. CDR1 and CDR2 (germline): MGHDK, SYGVNS. The CDR3 runs to 12 residues. V lost 8 bases and J lost 1, with 6 bases in between. The sequence came from a woman aged 55-69 years with acute or convalescent COVID-19. The chain recombines TRBV25-1 with TRBJ1-3; D call uncertain. Material: peripheral blood. CDR3 sequence: CASGASGNTIYF. The CDR3 coding sequence is TGTGCCAGCGGAGCGTCTGGAAACACCATATATTTT.